This TCR beta chain was sequenced for a study of blood T cells in healthy people across ages. As for the study in general: Per two T cells, template switching captured roughly one barcoded beta molecule. Findings and limits, study-wide: A roughly linear age-dependent decrease characterized TCR beta diversity per million T cells.

The length of the CDR3 is 14 residues. This clonotype was detected a few times. Its antigen is still unknown. A sample-barcoded 5' primer and a J-beta primer mix were used in a second PCR of roughly 6 to 11 cycles. Using its own MiXCR run on the 5' RACE reads, TCRdb lists one record per CDR3 protein. The data contain approximately 900,000 distinct CDR3 sequences, about 48% of them singletons. The receptor comes from a man between 25 and 39 years old in good health. The sample taken for sequencing was blood. The chain links TRBV21-1 to TRBJ2-7; TRBD2, the table's D call, lacks a check against the DNA. TRBV21-1 is tagged as a pseudogene. The CDR3 loop reads CASPRASGSYEQYF. CDR3 nucleotide sequence: TGTGCCAGCCCCCGGGCTAGCGGTTCCTACGAGCAGTACTTC.